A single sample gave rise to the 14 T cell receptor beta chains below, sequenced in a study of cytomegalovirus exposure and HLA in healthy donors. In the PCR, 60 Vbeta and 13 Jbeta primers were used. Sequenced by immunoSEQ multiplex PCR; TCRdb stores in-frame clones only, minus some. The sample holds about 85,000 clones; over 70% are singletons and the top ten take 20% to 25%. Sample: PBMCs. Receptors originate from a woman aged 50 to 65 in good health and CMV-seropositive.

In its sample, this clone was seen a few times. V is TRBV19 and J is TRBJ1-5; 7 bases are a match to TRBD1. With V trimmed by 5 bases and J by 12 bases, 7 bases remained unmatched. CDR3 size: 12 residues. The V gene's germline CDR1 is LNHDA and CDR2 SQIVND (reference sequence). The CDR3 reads CASSPKQGFQHF. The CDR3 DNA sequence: TGTGCCAGTAGTCCAAAACAGGGGTTCCAGCATTTT.

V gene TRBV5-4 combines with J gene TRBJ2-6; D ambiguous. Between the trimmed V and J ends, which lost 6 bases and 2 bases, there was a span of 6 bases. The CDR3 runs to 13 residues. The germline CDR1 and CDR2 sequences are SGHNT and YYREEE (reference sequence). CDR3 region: CASTTAGANVLTF. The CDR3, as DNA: TGTGCCAGCACCACAGCTGGGGCCAACGTCCTGACTTTC.

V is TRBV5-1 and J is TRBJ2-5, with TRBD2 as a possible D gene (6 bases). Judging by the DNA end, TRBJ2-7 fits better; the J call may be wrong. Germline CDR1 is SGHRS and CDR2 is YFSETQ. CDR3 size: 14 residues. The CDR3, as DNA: TGCGCCAGCAGCTTGGGGGGGGACTCCTACGAGCAGTACTTC. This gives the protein CASSLGGDSYEQYF.

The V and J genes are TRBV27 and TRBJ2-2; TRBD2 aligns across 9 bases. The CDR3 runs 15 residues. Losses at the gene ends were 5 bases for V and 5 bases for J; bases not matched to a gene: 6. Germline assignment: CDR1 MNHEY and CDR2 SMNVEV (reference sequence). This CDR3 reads CASSRAGGHTGELFF. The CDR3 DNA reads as TGTGCCAGCAGTAGGGCGGGAGGGCATACCGGGGAGCTGTTTTTT.

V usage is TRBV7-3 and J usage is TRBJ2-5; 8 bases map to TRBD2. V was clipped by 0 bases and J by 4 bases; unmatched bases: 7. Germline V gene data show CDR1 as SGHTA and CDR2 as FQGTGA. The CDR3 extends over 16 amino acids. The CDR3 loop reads CASSLTSGSGGETQYF. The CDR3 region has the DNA TGTGCCAGCAGCTTAACCAGCGGGAGTGGGGGAGAGACCCAGTACTTC.

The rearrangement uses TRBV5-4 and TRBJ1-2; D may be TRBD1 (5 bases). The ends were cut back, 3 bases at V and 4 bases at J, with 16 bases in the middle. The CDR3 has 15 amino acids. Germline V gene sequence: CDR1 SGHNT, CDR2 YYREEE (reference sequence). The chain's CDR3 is CASSSGGATSYGYTF. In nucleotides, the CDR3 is TGTGCCAGCAGCTCGGGAGGGGCCACTTCCTATGGCTACACCTTC.

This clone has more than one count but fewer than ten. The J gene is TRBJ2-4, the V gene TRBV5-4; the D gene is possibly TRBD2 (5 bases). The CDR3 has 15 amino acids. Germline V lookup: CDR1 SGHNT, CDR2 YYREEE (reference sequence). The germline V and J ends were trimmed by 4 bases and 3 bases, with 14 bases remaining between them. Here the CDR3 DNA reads TGTGCCAGCAGCACCGCTAGGGCGGGCAAAAACATTCAGTACTTC. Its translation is CASSTARAGKNIQYF.

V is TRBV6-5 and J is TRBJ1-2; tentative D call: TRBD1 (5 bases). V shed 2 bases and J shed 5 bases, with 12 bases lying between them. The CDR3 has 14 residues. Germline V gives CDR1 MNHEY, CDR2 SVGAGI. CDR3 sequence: CASSYGEGEYGYTF. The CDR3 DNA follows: TGTGCCAGCAGTTACGGCGAAGGGGAATATGGCTACACCTTC.

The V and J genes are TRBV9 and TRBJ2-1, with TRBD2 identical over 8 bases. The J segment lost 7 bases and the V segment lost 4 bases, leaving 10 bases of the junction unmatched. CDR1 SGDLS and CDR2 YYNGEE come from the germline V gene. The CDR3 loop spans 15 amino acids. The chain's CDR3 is CASSRRSGSENEQFF. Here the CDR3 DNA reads TGTGCCAGCAGCCGGAGGAGCGGGAGTGAAAATGAGCAGTTCTTC.

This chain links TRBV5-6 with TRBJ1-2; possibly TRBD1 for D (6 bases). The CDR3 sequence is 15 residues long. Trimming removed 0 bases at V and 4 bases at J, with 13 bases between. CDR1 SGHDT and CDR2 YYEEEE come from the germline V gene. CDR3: CASSLEGGGFYGYTF. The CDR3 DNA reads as TGTGCCAGCAGCTTGGAAGGGGGTGGTTTCTATGGCTACACCTTC.

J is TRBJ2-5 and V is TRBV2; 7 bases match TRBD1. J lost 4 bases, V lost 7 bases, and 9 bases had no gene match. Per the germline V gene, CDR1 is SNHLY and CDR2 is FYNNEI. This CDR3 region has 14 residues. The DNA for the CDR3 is TGTGCCAGCATTAACAGGGGTTTTTCAGAGACCCAGTACTTC. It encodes CASINRGFSETQYF.

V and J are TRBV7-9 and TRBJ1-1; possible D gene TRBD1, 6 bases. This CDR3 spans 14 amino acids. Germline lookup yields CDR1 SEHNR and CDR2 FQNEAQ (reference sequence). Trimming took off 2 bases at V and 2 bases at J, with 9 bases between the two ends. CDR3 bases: TGTGCCAGCAGCTTACAGGGGTTAAACACTGAAGCTTTCTTT. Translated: CASSLQGLNTEAFF.

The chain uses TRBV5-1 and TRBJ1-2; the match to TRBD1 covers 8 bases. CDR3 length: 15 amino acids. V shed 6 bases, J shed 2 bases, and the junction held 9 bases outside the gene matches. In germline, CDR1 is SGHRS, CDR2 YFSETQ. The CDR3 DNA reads TGCGCCAGCAAACGCGAGAACAGGGGGAACTATGGCTACACCTTC. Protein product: CASKRENRGNYGYTF. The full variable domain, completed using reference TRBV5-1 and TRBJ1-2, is KAGVTQTPRYLIKTRGQQVTLSCSPISGHRSVSWYQQTPGQGLQFLFEYFSETQRNKGNFPGRFSGRQFSNSRSEMNVSTLELGDSALYLCASKRENRGNYGYTFGSGTRLTVV.

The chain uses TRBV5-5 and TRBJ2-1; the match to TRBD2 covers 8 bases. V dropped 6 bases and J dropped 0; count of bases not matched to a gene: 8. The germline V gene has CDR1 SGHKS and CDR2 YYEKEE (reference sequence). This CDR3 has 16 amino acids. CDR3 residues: CASTLDSGSSYNEQFF. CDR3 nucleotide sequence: TGTGCCAGCACCCTCGACAGCGGGAGCTCCTACAATGAGCAGTTCTTC.